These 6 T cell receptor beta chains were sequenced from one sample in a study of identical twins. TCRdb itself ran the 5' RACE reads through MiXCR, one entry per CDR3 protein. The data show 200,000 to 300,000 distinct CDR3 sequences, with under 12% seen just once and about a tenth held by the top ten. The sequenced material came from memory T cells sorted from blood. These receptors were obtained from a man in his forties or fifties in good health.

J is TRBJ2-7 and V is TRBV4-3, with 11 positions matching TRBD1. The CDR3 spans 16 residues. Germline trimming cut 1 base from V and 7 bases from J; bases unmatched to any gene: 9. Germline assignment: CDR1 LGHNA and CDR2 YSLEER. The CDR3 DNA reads TGCGCCAGCAGCCAAGCCCTAGGACAGGGGGCGTTGGAGCAGTACTTC. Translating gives CASSQALGQGALEQYF.

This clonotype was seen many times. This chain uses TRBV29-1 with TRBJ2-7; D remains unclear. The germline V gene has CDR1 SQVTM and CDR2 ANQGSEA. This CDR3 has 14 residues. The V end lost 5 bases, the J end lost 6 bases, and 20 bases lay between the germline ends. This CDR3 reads CSVRVGRGPTEQYF. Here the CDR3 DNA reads TGCAGCGTTCGGGTTGGACGTGGACCCACCGAGCAGTACTTC.

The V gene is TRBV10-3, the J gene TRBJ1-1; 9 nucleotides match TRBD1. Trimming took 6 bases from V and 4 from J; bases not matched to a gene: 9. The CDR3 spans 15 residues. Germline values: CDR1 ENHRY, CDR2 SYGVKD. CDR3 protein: CAIRPQQGAGTEAFF. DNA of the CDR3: TGTGCCATCAGACCCCAACAGGGGGCTGGCACTGAAGCTTTCTTT.

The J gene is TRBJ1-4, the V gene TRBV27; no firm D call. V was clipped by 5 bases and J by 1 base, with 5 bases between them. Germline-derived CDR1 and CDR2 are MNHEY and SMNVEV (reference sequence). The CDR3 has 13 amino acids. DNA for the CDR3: TGTGCCAGCAGTATCCTAACTAATGAAAAACTGTTTTTT. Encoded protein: CASSILTNEKLFF.

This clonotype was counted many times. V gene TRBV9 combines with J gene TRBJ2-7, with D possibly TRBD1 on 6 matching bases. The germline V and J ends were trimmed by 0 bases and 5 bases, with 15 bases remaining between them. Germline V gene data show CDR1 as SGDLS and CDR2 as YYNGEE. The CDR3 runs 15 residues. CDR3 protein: CASSVEGQGINEQYF. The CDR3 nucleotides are TGTGCCAGCAGCGTAGAGGGGCAGGGGATTAACGAGCAGTACTTC.

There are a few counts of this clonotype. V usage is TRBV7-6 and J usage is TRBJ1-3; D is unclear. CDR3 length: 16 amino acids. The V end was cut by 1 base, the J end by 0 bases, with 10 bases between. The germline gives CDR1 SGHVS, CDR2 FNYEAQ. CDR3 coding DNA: TGTGCCAGCAGCTTAGTCCCCCGGAGCTCTGGAAACACCATATATTTT. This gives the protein CASSLVPRSSGNTIYF. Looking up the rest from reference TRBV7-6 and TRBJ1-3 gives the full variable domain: GAGVSQSPRYKVTKRGQDVALRCDPISGHVSLYWYRQALGQGPEFLTYFNYEAQQDKSGLPNDRFSAERPEGSISTLTIQRTEQRDSAMYRCASSLVPRSSGNTIYFGEGSWLTVV.